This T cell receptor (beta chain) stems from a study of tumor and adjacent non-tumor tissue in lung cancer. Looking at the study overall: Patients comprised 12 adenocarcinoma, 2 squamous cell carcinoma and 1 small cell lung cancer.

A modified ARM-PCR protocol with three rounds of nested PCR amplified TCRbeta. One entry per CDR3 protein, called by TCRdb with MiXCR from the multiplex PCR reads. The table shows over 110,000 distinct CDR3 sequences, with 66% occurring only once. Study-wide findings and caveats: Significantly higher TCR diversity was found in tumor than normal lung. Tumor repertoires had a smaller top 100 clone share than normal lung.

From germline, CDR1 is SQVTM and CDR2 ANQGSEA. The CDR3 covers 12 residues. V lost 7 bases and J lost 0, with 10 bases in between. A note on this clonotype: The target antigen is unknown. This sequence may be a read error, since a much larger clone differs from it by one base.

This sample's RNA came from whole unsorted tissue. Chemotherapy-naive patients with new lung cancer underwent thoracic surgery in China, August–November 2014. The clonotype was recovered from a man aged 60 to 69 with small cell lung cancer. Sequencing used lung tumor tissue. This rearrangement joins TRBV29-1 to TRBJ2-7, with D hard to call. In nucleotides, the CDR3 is TGCAGCGGGGTGACGGACTCCTACGAGCAGTACTTC. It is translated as CSGVTDSYEQYF.